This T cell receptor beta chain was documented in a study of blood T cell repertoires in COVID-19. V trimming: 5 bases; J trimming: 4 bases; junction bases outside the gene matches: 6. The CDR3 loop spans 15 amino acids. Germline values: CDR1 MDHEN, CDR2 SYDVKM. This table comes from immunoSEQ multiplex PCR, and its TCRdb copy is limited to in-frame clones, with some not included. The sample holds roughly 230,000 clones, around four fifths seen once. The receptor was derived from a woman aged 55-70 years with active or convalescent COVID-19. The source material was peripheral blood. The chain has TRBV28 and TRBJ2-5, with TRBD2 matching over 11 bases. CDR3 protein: CASSAIAGGRETQYF. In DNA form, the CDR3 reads TGTGCCAGCAGTGCAATAGCGGGGGGGAGAGAGACCCAGTACTTC.